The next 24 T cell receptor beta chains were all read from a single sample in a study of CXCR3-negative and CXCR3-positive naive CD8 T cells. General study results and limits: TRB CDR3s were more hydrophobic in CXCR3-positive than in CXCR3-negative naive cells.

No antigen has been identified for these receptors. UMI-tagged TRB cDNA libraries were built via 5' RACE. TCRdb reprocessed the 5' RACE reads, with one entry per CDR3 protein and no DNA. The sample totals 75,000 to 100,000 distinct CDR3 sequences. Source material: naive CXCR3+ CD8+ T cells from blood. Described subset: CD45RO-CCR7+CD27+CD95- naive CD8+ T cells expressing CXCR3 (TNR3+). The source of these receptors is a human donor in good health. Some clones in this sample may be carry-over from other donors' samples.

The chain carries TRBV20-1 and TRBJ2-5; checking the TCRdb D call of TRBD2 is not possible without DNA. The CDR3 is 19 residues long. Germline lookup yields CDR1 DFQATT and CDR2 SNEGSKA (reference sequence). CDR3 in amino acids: CSARGLAVAGGGVQETQYF.

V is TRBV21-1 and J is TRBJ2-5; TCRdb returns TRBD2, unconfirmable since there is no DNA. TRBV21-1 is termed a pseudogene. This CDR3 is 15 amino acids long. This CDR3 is CASSNPGLAPKTQYF.

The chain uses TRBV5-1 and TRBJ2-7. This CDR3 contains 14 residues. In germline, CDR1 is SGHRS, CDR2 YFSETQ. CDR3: CASSWGQGFHEQYF.

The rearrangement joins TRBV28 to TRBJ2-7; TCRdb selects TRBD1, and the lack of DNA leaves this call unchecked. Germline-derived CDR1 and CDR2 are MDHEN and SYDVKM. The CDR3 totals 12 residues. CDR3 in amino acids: CASSYQGNEQYF.

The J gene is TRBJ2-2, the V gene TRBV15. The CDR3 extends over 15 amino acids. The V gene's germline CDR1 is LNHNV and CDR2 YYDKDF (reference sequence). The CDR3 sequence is CATSRSGSGTGELFF.

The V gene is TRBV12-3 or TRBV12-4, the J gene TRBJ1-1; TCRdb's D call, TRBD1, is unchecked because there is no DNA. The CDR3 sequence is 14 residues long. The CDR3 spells CASSLVPGDTEAFF.

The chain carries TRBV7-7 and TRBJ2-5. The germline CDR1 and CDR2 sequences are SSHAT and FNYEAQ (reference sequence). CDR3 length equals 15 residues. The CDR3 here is CASSFRSGTEETQYF.

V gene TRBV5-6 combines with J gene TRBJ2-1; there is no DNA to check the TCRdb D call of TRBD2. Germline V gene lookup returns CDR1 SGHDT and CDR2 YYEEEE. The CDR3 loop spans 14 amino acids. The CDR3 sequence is CASSLASAEGEQFF.

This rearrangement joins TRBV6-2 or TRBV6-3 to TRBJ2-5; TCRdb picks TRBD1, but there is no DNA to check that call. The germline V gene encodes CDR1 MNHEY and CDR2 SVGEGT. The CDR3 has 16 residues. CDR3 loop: CASSYSMDRGGETQYF.

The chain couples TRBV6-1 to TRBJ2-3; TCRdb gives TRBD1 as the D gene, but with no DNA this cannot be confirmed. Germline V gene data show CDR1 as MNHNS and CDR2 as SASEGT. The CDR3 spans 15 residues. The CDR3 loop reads CASPPENKREDTQYF.

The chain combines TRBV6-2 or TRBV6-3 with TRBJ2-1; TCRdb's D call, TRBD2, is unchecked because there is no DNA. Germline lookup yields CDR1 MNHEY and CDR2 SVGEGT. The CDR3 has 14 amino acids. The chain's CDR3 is CASTSLAGVAPQFF.

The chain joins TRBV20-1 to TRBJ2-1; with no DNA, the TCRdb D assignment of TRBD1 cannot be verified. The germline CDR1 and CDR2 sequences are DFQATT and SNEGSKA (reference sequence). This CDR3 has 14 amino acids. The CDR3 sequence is CSARDSRVHNEQFF.

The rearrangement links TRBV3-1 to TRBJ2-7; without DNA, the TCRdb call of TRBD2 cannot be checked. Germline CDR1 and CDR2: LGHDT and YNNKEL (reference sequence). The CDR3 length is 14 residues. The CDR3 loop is CASSPGTSGYEQYF.

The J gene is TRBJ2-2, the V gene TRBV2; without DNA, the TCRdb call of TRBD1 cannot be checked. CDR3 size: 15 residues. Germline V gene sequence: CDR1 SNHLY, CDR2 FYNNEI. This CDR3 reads CASRAGTENTGELFF.

The CDR3 loop is CASSSWASAGLTKNIQYF. V usage is TRBV11-2 and J usage is TRBJ2-4; lacking DNA, the TRBD2 call made by TCRdb goes unchecked. The CDR3 is 18 amino acids. Per the germline V gene, CDR1 is SGHAT and CDR2 is FQNNGV.

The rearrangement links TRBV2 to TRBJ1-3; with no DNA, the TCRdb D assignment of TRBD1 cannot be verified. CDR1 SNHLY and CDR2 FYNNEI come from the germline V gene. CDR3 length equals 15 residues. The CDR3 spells CASRGPGGAGNSIYF.

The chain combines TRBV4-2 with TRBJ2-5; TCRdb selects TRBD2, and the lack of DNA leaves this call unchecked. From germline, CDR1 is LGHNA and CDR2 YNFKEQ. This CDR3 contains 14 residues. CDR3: CASSTLEGRETQYF.

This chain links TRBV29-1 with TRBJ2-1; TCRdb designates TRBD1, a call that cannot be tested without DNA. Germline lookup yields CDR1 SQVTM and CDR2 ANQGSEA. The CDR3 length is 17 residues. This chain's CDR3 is CSVEKPRGQSWYNEQFF.

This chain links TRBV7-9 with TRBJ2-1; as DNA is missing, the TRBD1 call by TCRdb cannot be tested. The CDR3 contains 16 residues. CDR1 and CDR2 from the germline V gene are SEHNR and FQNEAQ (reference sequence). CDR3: CASSPVGGRGSNEQFF.

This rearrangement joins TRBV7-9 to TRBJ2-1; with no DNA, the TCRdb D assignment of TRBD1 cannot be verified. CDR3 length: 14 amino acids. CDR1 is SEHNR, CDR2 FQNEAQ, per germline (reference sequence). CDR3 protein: CASLGPTGDNEQFF. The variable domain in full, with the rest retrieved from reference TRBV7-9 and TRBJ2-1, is DTGVSQNPRHKITKRGQNVTFRCDPISEHNRLYWYRQTLGQGPEFLTYFQNEAQLEKSRLLSDRFSAERPKGSFSTLEIQRTEQGDSAMYLCASLGPTGDNEQFFGPGTRLTVL.

CDR3 sequence: CSVEDAQGSIEQYF. The chain carries TRBV29-1 and TRBJ2-7; TCRdb proposes TRBD1, but this gene call is untestable without DNA. The CDR3 is 14 amino acids. Per germline, CDR1 SQVTM and CDR2 ANQGSEA.

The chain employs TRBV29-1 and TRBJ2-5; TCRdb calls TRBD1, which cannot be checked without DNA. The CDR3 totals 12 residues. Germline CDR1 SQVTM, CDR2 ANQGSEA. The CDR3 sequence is CSGRDRQETQYF.

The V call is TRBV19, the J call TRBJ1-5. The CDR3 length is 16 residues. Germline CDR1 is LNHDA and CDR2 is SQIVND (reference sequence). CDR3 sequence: CASSIGLRGSNQPQHF.

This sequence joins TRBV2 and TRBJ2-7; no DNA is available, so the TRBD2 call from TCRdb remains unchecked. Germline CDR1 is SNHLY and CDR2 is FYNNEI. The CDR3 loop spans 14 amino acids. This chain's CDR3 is CASIAGTWDYEQYF. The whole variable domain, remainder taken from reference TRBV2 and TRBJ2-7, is EPEVTQTPSHQVTQMGQEVILRCVPISNHLYFYWYRQILGQKVEFLVSFYNNEISEKSEIFDDQFSVERPDGSNFTLKIRSTKLEDSAMYFCASIAGTWDYEQYFGPGTRLTVT.